This T cell receptor (beta chain) stems from a study of cytomegalovirus exposure and HLA in healthy donors. The PCR had 60 Vbeta and 13 Jbeta primers. In the source study's methods: Tens of millions of unique TCR beta chains, 10 million to 14 million shared, were counted in a later analysis. Clones were read by immunoSEQ multiplex PCR, and TCRdb kept only the in-frame ones, dropping some. V and J calls and clone size are as listed in that table; D and trimming were resolved from the DNA. The data show tens of thousands of clones, around two thirds seen once. Germline CDR1 SGHKS, CDR2 YYEKEE (reference sequence). Trimming removed 0 bases at V and 5 bases at J, with 9 bases between. The length of the CDR3 is 14 residues. In the case of this clone: Antigen unknown.

Notes on the study in general: Reportedly, fewer N-insertions than the 666-donor mean appeared in an Asian-associated ancestry cluster in a later analysis.

The chain has TRBV5-5 and TRBJ2-1; tentative D call: TRBD1 (6 bases). The sample comprised PBMCs. This receptor was identified in a woman between 50 and 59 years old in good health and CMV-seropositive. As DNA, the CDR3 is TGTGCCAGCAGCTTGGTAGGGGGTGACAATGAGCAGTTCTTC. It translates to CASSLVGGDNEQFF.